Following are 25 T cell receptor beta chains from one sample sequenced in a study of identical twins. MiXCR, run by TCRdb on the 5' RACE reads, gives a single entry per CDR3 protein. The sample lists a few hundred thousand distinct CDR3 sequences; over 5% were seen once. These data also featured in a second study, about T cells expressing NK-cell markers.

The sample was CD8+ T cells sorted from blood. These receptors were collected from a young woman in good health.

V usage is TRBV20-1 and J usage is TRBJ1-1; D not certain. Per germline, CDR1 DFQATT and CDR2 SNEGSKA (reference sequence). This CDR3 comprises 13 residues. Between the trimmed V and J ends, which lost 0 bases and 5 bases, there was a span of 10 bases. DNA of the CDR3: TGCAGTGCTAGAGATTTGCTTGAGACTGAAGCTTTCTTT. Translated: CSARDLLETEAFF.

There are many counts of this clonotype. V gene TRBV20-1 combines with J gene TRBJ2-7; TRBD1 is a possible D gene (5 bases). The CDR3 loop spans 16 amino acids. V gave up 1 base and J gave up 2 bases, with 18 bases separating them. The V gene's germline CDR1 is DFQATT and CDR2 SNEGSKA (reference sequence). CDR3 protein: CSARGDSSRWPYEQYF. The CDR3 DNA follows: TGCAGTGCTAGAGGTGACAGTTCTCGGTGGCCCTACGAGCAGTACTTC.

The CDR3 protein is CASSLEGDGITEAFF. The CDR3, as DNA: TGCGCCAGCAGCTTGGAAGGCGATGGGATCACTGAAGCTTTCTTT. V and J are TRBV5-1 and TRBJ1-1; D not certain. Trimming cost V 0 bases and J 4 bases, with 13 bases left between them. This CDR3 has 15 amino acids. Germline assignment: CDR1 SGHRS and CDR2 YFSETQ.

The chain combines TRBV12-3 or TRBV12-4 with TRBJ1-1, with D perhaps matching TRBD1 (6 bases). The germline V and J ends were trimmed by 4 bases and 0 bases, with 9 bases remaining between them. The CDR3 extends over 14 amino acids. The CDR3 DNA follows: TGTGCCAGCAGTTGGTCAGGGGTGAACACTGAAGCTTTCTTT. It yields the protein CASSWSGVNTEAFF.

The chain employs TRBV10-3 and TRBJ2-7; 8 bases are shared with TRBD1. The germline CDR1 and CDR2 sequences are ENHRY and SYGVKD. The CDR3 consists of 17 residues. V shed 6 bases, J shed 0 bases, and the junction held 13 bases outside the gene matches. The CDR3 loop is CAISPEVGQVRSYEQYF. The CDR3 nucleotides are TGTGCCATCAGCCCCGAGGTGGGACAGGTACGCTCCTACGAGCAGTACTTC.

Remarks on this clonotype: No DNA is shown, since the ends of the CDR3 on it are uncertain; the CDR3 is the one TCRdb lists. V and J are TRBV7-9 and TRBJ2-2; the listed D gene, TRBD1, was not tested against the DNA. Looked up from germline, CDR1 is SEHNR and CDR2 is FQNEAQ (reference sequence). The CDR3 is 16 amino acids in total, end residues counted. CDR3 amino acids: CASSLGGAHTGELFFF.

This chain uses TRBV6-1 with TRBJ2-5, with TRBD2 matching 11 bases. Germline V lookup: CDR1 MNHNS, CDR2 SASEGT. V shed 5 bases and J 5 bases; nucleotides not matched to a gene: 7. The CDR3 covers 15 residues. CDR3 protein: CASSMTSGTLETQYF. The CDR3 DNA reads TGTGCCAGCAGTATGACTAGCGGGACACTGGAGACCCAGTACTTC.

This clonotype was detected only a few times. The CDR3: CASSDFAGSYNEQFF. DNA for the CDR3: TGTGCCAGCAGTGACTTCGCAGGGTCCTACAATGAGCAGTTCTTC. V usage is TRBV2 and J usage is TRBJ2-1, with a tentative D call TRBD1 (5 bases). V was pared by 3 bases and J by 1 base, with 10 bases between. Germline V gene sequence: CDR1 SNHLY, CDR2 FYNNEI. CDR3 length: 15 amino acids.

This clonotype was recorded at least ten times. The CDR3 reads CASSLDQVGSGHYEQYF. The CDR3 DNA is TGTGCCAGCAGCTTAGATCAAGTAGGGAGCGGACACTACGAGCAGTACTTC. This chain connects TRBV11-2 to TRBJ2-7; either TRBD1 or TRBD2 may fit D (5 bases each). This CDR3 has 17 residues. Looked up from germline, CDR1 is SGHAT and CDR2 is FQNNGV. V gave up 0 bases and J gave up 3 bases, with 18 bases separating them.

This clonotype was seen only a few times. The CDR3 sequence: CASSQVTGDPYEQYF. The CDR3 DNA follows: TGTGCCAGCAGCCAGGTGACAGGGGACCCCTACGAGCAGTACTTC. This chain uses TRBV3-1 with TRBJ2-7, with 8 bases lining up with TRBD1. The CDR3 runs 15 residues. Germline assignment: CDR1 LGHDT and CDR2 YNNKEL (reference sequence). J was trimmed by 2 bases and V by 3 bases; bases with no gene match: 6.

Only a few counts were recorded for this clonotype. V usage is TRBV20-1 and J usage is TRBJ2-1, with a possible D match to TRBD1 (6 bases). Germline CDR1 is DFQATT and CDR2 is SNEGSKA (reference sequence). V shed 0 bases and J shed 9 bases, with 15 bases lying between them. This CDR3 spans 14 amino acids. The CDR3 coding sequence is TGCAGTGCTAGAGATCAGGGGAGAGGACGTGAGCAGTTCTTC. Translating gives CSARDQGRGREQFF.

This clonotype showed up just a few times. The rearrangement joins TRBV20-1 to TRBJ2-1; D uncertain. The CDR3 has 16 amino acids. Per germline, CDR1 DFQATT and CDR2 SNEGSKA (reference sequence). Trimming took off 3 bases at V and 0 bases at J, with 15 bases between the two ends. CDR3 in DNA: TGCAGTGCTAGGCAGTTGGGGTCGAGCTCCTACAATGAGCAGTTCTTC. As protein: CSARQLGSSSYNEQFF.

The gene calls are TRBV7-2 and TRBJ2-7; a weak D match, TRBD2 (5 bases). The V end lost 4 bases, the J end lost 5 bases, and 12 bases lay between the germline ends. The CDR3 loop spans 13 amino acids. Germline V gene sequence: CDR1 SGHTA, CDR2 FQGNSA. The CDR3 here is CASSWLGSDEQYF. The CDR3 bases are TGTGCCAGCAGCTGGTTAGGTAGCGACGAGCAGTACTTC.

This chain joins TRBV7-2 and TRBJ2-5; D remains ambiguous. CDR1 and CDR2 from the germline V gene are SGHTA and FQGNSA. This CDR3 has 13 residues. Deletions cut 4 bases from V and 9 bases from J, with 15 bases between. The CDR3 is CASSSLKNGAQYF. The CDR3 nucleotides are TGTGCCAGCAGCTCCCTGAAAAATGGAGCCCAGTACTTC.

This clonotype showed up many times. This chain joins TRBV6-2 or TRBV6-3 and TRBJ2-1; D is uncertain. Trimming took 1 base from V and 6 from J, leaving 7 bases between them. The CDR3 length is 13 residues. Germline CDR1 MNHEY, CDR2 SVGEGT. CDR3 amino acids: CASSYWTPNEQFF. CDR3 coding DNA: TGTGCCAGCAGTTACTGGACCCCCAATGAGCAGTTCTTC.

The J gene is TRBJ1-2, the V gene TRBV7-9, with a possible D match to TRBD1 (6 bases). Trimming removed 4 bases at V and 3 bases at J, with 15 bases between. CDR1 and CDR2 (germline): SEHNR, FQNEAQ (reference sequence). CDR3 size: 15 residues. The CDR3: CASSYPDSSHYGYTF. The CDR3 DNA reads TGTGCCAGCAGCTACCCGGACAGCTCCCACTATGGCTACACCTTC.

This clonotype was counted a few times. The chain is built from TRBV15 and TRBJ2-1, with 9 bases matching TRBD2. This CDR3 spans 19 amino acids. V dropped 0 bases and J dropped 4; count of bases not matched to a gene: 13. CDR1 and CDR2 from the germline V gene are LNHNV and YYDKDF (reference sequence). CDR3 in amino acids: CATSRDRGEREVPYNEQFF. CDR3 DNA: TGTGCCACCAGCAGAGATAGGGGGGAGCGGGAGGTACCTTACAATGAGCAGTTCTTC.

This clonotype showed up just a few times. This CDR3 reads CASSSLAGPGNTQYF. CDR3 nucleotide sequence: TGCGCCAGCAGCTCTTTAGCGGGGCCCGGGAATACGCAGTATTTT. This chain joins TRBV5-1 and TRBJ2-3; TRBD2 agrees at 8 bases. This CDR3 has 15 residues. J lost 7 bases, V lost 3 bases, and 10 bases had no gene match. The V gene's germline CDR1 is SGHRS and CDR2 YFSETQ.

The chain couples TRBV27 to TRBJ2-7; 8 bases agree with TRBD2. Unmatched junction bases numbered 11, after V lost 5 bases and J lost 5 bases. Germline loops: CDR1 MNHEY, CDR2 SMNVEV (reference sequence). CDR3 size: 15 residues. Written as DNA, the CDR3 is TGTGCCAGCAGTCTATATGCCGGGAGGGCGGACGAGCAGTACTTC. As protein: CASSLYAGRADEQYF.

This clonotype showed up many times. The chain recombines TRBV7-9 with TRBJ2-3; 7 positions agree with TRBD2. The CDR3 covers 15 residues. After removal of 5 bases from V and 4 bases from J, the junction contained 9 bases not matched to a gene. The germline V gene has CDR1 SEHNR and CDR2 FQNEAQ (reference sequence). The CDR3 DNA is TGTGCCAGCAGCCCCGGGGACCGGGGGGCAGATACGCAGTATTTT. It encodes CASSPGDRGADTQYF.

This clonotype turned up a few times. This rearrangement joins TRBV9 to TRBJ2-2; D uncertain. This CDR3 has 16 amino acids. Germline V gene lookup returns CDR1 SGDLS and CDR2 YYNGEE. The V gene lost 4 bases and the J gene lost 7 bases, with 20 bases spanning the gap. The CDR3 DNA is TGTGCCAGCAGCCCCCCCGAGAGGACGGCAAACGGGGAGCTGTTTTTT. Translation gives CASSPPERTANGELFF.

This clonotype was seen at least ten times. V usage is TRBV14 and J usage is TRBJ1-3; no clear D. The V end was cut by 1 base, the J end by 3 bases, with 1 base between. This CDR3 is 12 amino acids long. Germline V lookup: CDR1 SGHDN, CDR2 FVKESK. The CDR3: CASSQGGNTIYF. The CDR3 bases are TGTGCCAGCAGCCAAGGTGGAAACACCATATATTTT.

This clonotype was picked up many times. The chain joins TRBV29-1 to TRBJ2-1; 7 bases are a match to TRBD1. CDR1 is SQVTM and CDR2 is ANQGSEA in the germline V gene. The CDR3 sequence is 15 residues long. V shed 1 base, J shed 7 bases, and the junction held 10 bases outside the gene matches. Here the CDR3 DNA reads TGCAGCGTTGAAGGGACAGGAAGAACATGGAATGAGCAGTTCTTC. Protein product: CSVEGTGRTWNEQFF.

This clonotype was counted only a few times. The V call is TRBV12-3 or TRBV12-4, the J call TRBJ2-1, with D uncertain. V was pared by 0 bases and J by 7 bases, with 13 bases between. This CDR3 region has 15 residues. The CDR3, as DNA: TGTGCCAGCAGTTTAGCGAGTATTGAGAGGAATGAGCAGTTCTTC. It codes for CASSLASIERNEQFF.

V gene TRBV29-1 combines with J gene TRBJ2-3; D is tentatively TRBD1 or TRBD2 (5 bases each). With 2 bases removed from V and 5 bases from J, the gap between germline ends came to 17 bases. This CDR3 is built from 15 residues. Germline CDR1 SQVTM, CDR2 ANQGSEA. Written as DNA, the CDR3 is TGCAGCGTTGAACAAAGAGGGGTTCCTGTAGATACGCAGTATTTT. Translation: CSVEQRGVPVDTQYF.